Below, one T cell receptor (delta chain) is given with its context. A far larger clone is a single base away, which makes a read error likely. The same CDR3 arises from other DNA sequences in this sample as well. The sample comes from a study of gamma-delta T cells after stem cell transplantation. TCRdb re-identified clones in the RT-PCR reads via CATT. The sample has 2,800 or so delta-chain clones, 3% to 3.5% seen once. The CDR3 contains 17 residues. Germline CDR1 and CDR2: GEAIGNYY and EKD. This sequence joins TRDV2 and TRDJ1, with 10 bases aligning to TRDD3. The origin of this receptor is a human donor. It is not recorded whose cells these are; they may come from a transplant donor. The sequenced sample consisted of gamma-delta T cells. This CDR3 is CACDTLLGDFEGDKLIF. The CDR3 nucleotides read TGTGCCTGCGACACCCTACTGGGGGATTTTGAGGGGGATAAACTCATCTTT.